This is a list of T cell receptor beta chains from one sample in a study of shared clonotypes between healthy human individuals. Generated by immunoSEQ multiplex PCR, the TCRdb table keeps only in-frame clones and is missing some. The sample includes about 1.5 million clones, around 98% seen only once; the top ten take about 0.4%. Input material: naive CD4+ T cells sorted from blood. These receptors were taken from a man in his thirties or forties in good health. CDR3s include the opening cysteine and the closing phenylalanine or tryptophan. The order of the fields is D gene, CDR3 length, clone size, V gene, J gene, CDR3 protein, CDR3 DNA. The D gene is left open where the match is weak. Size tells how often a clone was seen (once, few, many) or the class of an expanded clone, and some rows leave it out.

d_call: .
cdr3_length: 14
clone_size: .
v_call: TRBV9
j_call: TRBJ1-5
cdr3_aa: CASSADQGNQPQHF
cdr3_nt: TGTGCCAGCAGCGCGGACCAGGGCAATCAGCCCCAGCATTTT

d_call: TRBD2
cdr3_length: 15
clone_size: .
v_call: TRBV2
j_call: TRBJ2-3
cdr3_aa: CASSRTSGSTDTQYF
cdr3_nt: TGTGCCAGCAGCCGGACTAGCGGAAGCACAGATACGCAGTATTTT

d_call: TRBD1
cdr3_length: 15
clone_size: .
v_call: TRBV18
j_call: TRBJ2-7
cdr3_aa: CASSPGQRTFPEQYF
cdr3_nt: TGTGCCAGCTCACCGGGACAGCGGACCTTCCCTGAGCAGTACTTC

d_call: TRBD2
cdr3_length: 18
clone_size: .
v_call: TRBV5-1
j_call: TRBJ2-3
cdr3_aa: CASSLAGTSGSSTDTQYF
cdr3_nt: TGCGCCAGCAGCTTGGCCGGGACTAGCGGCTCTAGCACAGATACGCAGTATTTT

d_call: TRBD2
cdr3_length: 16
clone_size: .
v_call: TRBV4-1
j_call: TRBJ2-1
cdr3_aa: CASSQESSGSYNEQFF
cdr3_nt: TGCGCCAGCAGCCAAGAATCCAGCGGGAGTTACAATGAGCAGTTCTTC

d_call: TRBD2
cdr3_length: 15
clone_size: .
v_call: TRBV5-4
j_call: TRBJ2-1
cdr3_aa: CASSLGGTSGSEQFF
cdr3_nt: TGTGCCAGCAGCTTGGGGGGGACTAGCGGGAGTGAGCAGTTCTTC

d_call: TRBD1
cdr3_length: 13
clone_size: .
v_call: TRBV29-1
j_call: TRBJ2-7
cdr3_aa: CSVGDRGRNEQYF
cdr3_nt: TGCAGCGTTGGGGACAGGGGACGGAACGAGCAGTACTTC

d_call: .
cdr3_length: 12
clone_size: .
v_call: TRBV2
j_call: TRBJ1-2
cdr3_aa: CASRETPTLSRF
cdr3_nt: TGTGCCAGCAGGGAGACCCCGACGTTATCGCGTTTC

d_call: .
cdr3_length: 15
clone_size: once
v_call: TRBV11-3
j_call: TRBJ2-1
cdr3_aa: CASSFSLSSYNEQFF
cdr3_nt: TGTGCCAGCAGCTTTAGCCTCAGCTCCTACAATGAGCAGTTCTTC

d_call: TRBD2
cdr3_length: 17
clone_size: .
v_call: TRBV14
j_call: TRBJ2-3
cdr3_aa: CASSHRGLAGLTDTQYF
cdr3_nt: TGTGCCAGCAGCCACAGGGGACTAGCGGGTCTCACAGATACGCAGTATTTT

d_call: .
cdr3_length: 17
clone_size: .
v_call: TRBV5-1
j_call: TRBJ2-1
cdr3_aa: CASSLAPRGQTGNEQFF
cdr3_nt: TGCGCCAGCAGCTTGGCCCCGCGGGGCCAGACAGGGAATGAGCAGTTCTTC

d_call: .
cdr3_length: 14
clone_size: .
v_call: TRBV7-2
j_call: TRBJ2-7
cdr3_aa: CASSFGGPVLEQYF
cdr3_nt: TGTGCCAGCAGCTTTGGGGGGCCCGTTTTGGAGCAGTACTTC

d_call: .
cdr3_length: 10
clone_size: .
v_call: TRBV6-1
j_call: TRBJ2-3
cdr3_aa: CASGSWGQYF
cdr3_nt: TGTGCCAGCGGGTCTTGGGGGCAGTATTTT

d_call: .
cdr3_length: 15
clone_size: .
v_call: TRBV5-6
j_call: TRBJ2-7
cdr3_aa: CASSLQAGVFYEQYF
cdr3_nt: TGTGCCAGCAGCTTGCAGGCAGGGGTTTTCTACGAGCAGTACTTC

d_call: .
cdr3_length: 12
clone_size: .
v_call: TRBV6-6
j_call: TRBJ2-3
cdr3_aa: CASSYGSDTQYF
cdr3_nt: TGTGCCAGCAGTTACGGGTCAGATACGCAGTATTTT

d_call: .
cdr3_length: 11
clone_size: .
v_call: TRBV6-1
j_call: TRBJ1-1
cdr3_aa: CAHRGGTEAFF
cdr3_nt: TGTGCCCACCGAGGGGGCACTGAAGCTTTCTTT

d_call: .
cdr3_length: 14
clone_size: .
v_call: TRBV9
j_call: TRBJ2-7
cdr3_aa: CASSVDKGFYEQYF
cdr3_nt: TGTGCCAGCAGCGTAGACAAGGGGTTCTACGAGCAGTACTTC

d_call: .
cdr3_length: 12
clone_size: .
v_call: TRBV5-5
j_call: TRBJ2-5
cdr3_aa: CASSLVGETQYF
cdr3_nt: TGTGCCAGCAGCTTGGTTGGGGAGACCCAGTACTTC

d_call: .
cdr3_length: 17
clone_size: .
v_call: TRBV7-9
j_call: TRBJ2-3
cdr3_aa: CASSPDPGQGGTDTQYF
cdr3_nt: TGTGCCAGCAGCCCCGATCCCGGACAGGGAGGGACAGATACGCAGTATTTT

d_call: TRBD2
cdr3_length: 15
clone_size: .
v_call: TRBV7-6
j_call: TRBJ2-3
cdr3_aa: CASSLGTSVADTQYF
cdr3_nt: TGTGCCAGCAGCTTGGGGACTAGCGTGGCAGATACGCAGTATTTT

d_call: TRBD2
cdr3_length: 12
clone_size: .
v_call: TRBV5-4
j_call: TRBJ2-1
cdr3_aa: CASTTAGGDQFF
cdr3_nt: TGTGCCAGCACCACGGCGGGGGGCGATCAGTTCTTC

d_call: .
cdr3_length: 11
clone_size: .
v_call: TRBV30
j_call: TRBJ1-1
cdr3_aa: CAWTSGTEAFF
cdr3_nt: TGTGCCTGGACCAGTGGGACTGAAGCTTTCTTT

d_call: TRBD1
cdr3_length: 14
clone_size: .
v_call: TRBV18
j_call: TRBJ2-5
cdr3_aa: CASSRDRGQETQYF
cdr3_nt: TGTGCCAGCTCCCGGGACAGGGGACAAGAGACCCAGTACTTC

d_call: .
cdr3_length: 15
clone_size: .
v_call: TRBV7-2
j_call: TRBJ1-5
cdr3_aa: CASSSIGGLNQPQHF
cdr3_nt: TGTGCCAGCAGCTCAATCGGGGGGCTCAATCAGCCCCAGCATTTT

d_call: .
cdr3_length: 13
clone_size: .
v_call: TRBV6-5
j_call: TRBJ1-5
cdr3_aa: CASRPGPGRPQHF
cdr3_nt: TGTGCCAGCAGACCCGGGCCAGGGAGGCCCCAGCATTTT

d_call: .
cdr3_length: 16
clone_size: once
v_call: TRBV5-4
j_call: TRBJ2-2
cdr3_aa: CASSLRAGRRTGELFF
cdr3_nt: TGTGCCAGCAGCTTGCGCGCGGGTAGGAGGACCGGGGAGCTGTTTTTT

d_call: TRBD2
cdr3_length: 18
clone_size: .
v_call: TRBV7-6
j_call: TRBJ2-4
cdr3_aa: CASSLARGLAGGLNIQYF
cdr3_nt: TGTGCCAGCAGCTTAGCCAGGGGACTAGCGGGAGGTTTAAACATTCAGTACTTC

d_call: .
cdr3_length: 15
clone_size: .
v_call: TRBV25-1
j_call: TRBJ2-1
cdr3_aa: CASSESPGRLVEQFF
cdr3_nt: TGTGCCAGCAGTGAATCCCCGGGGCGGCTAGTAGAGCAGTTCTTC

d_call: .
cdr3_length: 15
clone_size: .
v_call: TRBV6-5
j_call: TRBJ1-6
cdr3_aa: CASSSQGSNNSPLHF
cdr3_nt: TGTGCCAGCAGTTCACAGGGAAGTAATAATTCACCCCTCCACTTT

d_call: .
cdr3_length: 12
clone_size: .
v_call: TRBV28
j_call: TRBJ2-5
cdr3_aa: CASCTFQETQYF
cdr3_nt: TGTGCCTCCTGTACTTTCCAAGAGACCCAGTACTTC

d_call: TRBD2
cdr3_length: 16
clone_size: .
v_call: TRBV5-4
j_call: TRBJ2-7
cdr3_aa: CASSPSASGRWYEQYF
cdr3_nt: TGTGCCAGCAGCCCATCGGCTAGCGGGAGGTGGTACGAGCAGTACTTC

d_call: TRBD2
cdr3_length: 17
clone_size: .
v_call: TRBV5-4
j_call: TRBJ2-1
cdr3_aa: CASSSGTSSAPHNEQFF
cdr3_nt: TGTGCCAGCAGCTCCGGGACTAGCTCGGCCCCCCACAATGAGCAGTTCTTC

d_call: TRBD1
cdr3_length: 14
clone_size: .
v_call: TRBV7-9
j_call: TRBJ1-5
cdr3_aa: CASSPGQGSQPQHF
cdr3_nt: TGTGCCAGCAGCCCTGGACAGGGGAGTCAGCCCCAGCATTTT

d_call: TRBD1
cdr3_length: 15
clone_size: .
v_call: TRBV2
j_call: TRBJ2-7
cdr3_aa: CASSERSGTGREQYF
cdr3_nt: TGTGCCAGCAGTGAACGTTCCGGGACAGGGCGCGAGCAGTACTTC

d_call: TRBD1
cdr3_length: 16
clone_size: .
v_call: TRBV12-5
j_call: TRBJ1-2
cdr3_aa: CASGLVTSGGFYGYTF
cdr3_nt: TGTGCTAGTGGTTTAGTGACCTCAGGGGGCTTCTATGGCTACACCTTC

d_call: TRBD1
cdr3_length: 14
clone_size: .
v_call: TRBV18
j_call: TRBJ2-7
cdr3_aa: CASSPGQGPYEQYF
cdr3_nt: TGTGCCAGCTCACCAGGACAGGGTCCCTACGAGCAGTACTTC

d_call: .
cdr3_length: 15
clone_size: once
v_call: TRBV11-1
j_call: TRBJ1-2
cdr3_aa: CASSPDKGGTYGYTF
cdr3_nt: TGTGCCAGCAGCCCCGACAAGGGCGGAACATATGGCTACACCTTC

d_call: .
cdr3_length: 14
clone_size: .
v_call: TRBV28
j_call: TRBJ1-1
cdr3_aa: CASSFHGTRDEAFF
cdr3_nt: TGTGCCAGCAGTTTCCACGGGACACGGGATGAAGCTTTCTTT

d_call: TRBD2
cdr3_length: 16
clone_size: once
v_call: TRBV18
j_call: TRBJ2-1
cdr3_aa: CASSPVILAGVNEQFF
cdr3_nt: TGTGCCAGCTCACCCGTGATACTAGCGGGGGTCAATGAGCAGTTCTTC

d_call: .
cdr3_length: 14
clone_size: .
v_call: TRBV10-2
j_call: TRBJ1-5
cdr3_aa: CASSESGGNQPQHF
cdr3_nt: TGCGCCAGCAGTGAGTCCGGGGGTAATCAGCCCCAGCATTTT

d_call: TRBD1
cdr3_length: 14
clone_size: .
v_call: TRBV2
j_call: TRBJ2-3
cdr3_aa: CASSRDRSTDTQYF
cdr3_nt: TGTGCCAGCAGCCGGGACAGAAGCACAGATACGCAGTATTTT

d_call: .
cdr3_length: 14
clone_size: .
v_call: TRBV25-1
j_call: TRBJ2-1
cdr3_aa: CASSEFLVNNEQFF
cdr3_nt: TGTGCCAGCAGTGAATTTCTAGTGAACAATGAGCAGTTCTTC

d_call: TRBD2
cdr3_length: 15
clone_size: .
v_call: TRBV7-6
j_call: TRBJ2-1
cdr3_aa: CASSSTSGTYNEQFF
cdr3_nt: TGTGCCAGCAGCTCAACTAGCGGAACCTACAATGAGCAGTTCTTC

d_call: TRBD2
cdr3_length: 15
clone_size: .
v_call: TRBV5-1
j_call: TRBJ2-1
cdr3_aa: CASSPLAGGENEQFF
cdr3_nt: TGCGCCAGCAGCCCGCTAGCGGGAGGCGAGAATGAGCAGTTCTTC

d_call: .
cdr3_length: 15
clone_size: .
v_call: TRBV19
j_call: TRBJ1-5
cdr3_aa: CASSPEGVYNQPQHF
cdr3_nt: TGTGCCAGTAGCCCAGAGGGGGTTTACAATCAGCCCCAGCATTTT

d_call: .
cdr3_length: 14
clone_size: .
v_call: TRBV7-2
j_call: TRBJ2-5
cdr3_aa: CASSLPGPQETQYF
cdr3_nt: TGTGCCAGCAGCCTGCCAGGACCTCAAGAGACTCAGTACTTC

d_call: .
cdr3_length: 14
clone_size: .
v_call: TRBV4-3
j_call: TRBJ1-1
cdr3_aa: CASSQESESSGAFF
cdr3_nt: TGCGCCAGCAGCCAAGAAAGCGAAAGCTCGGGGGCTTTCTTT

d_call: TRBD1
cdr3_length: 16
clone_size: .
v_call: TRBV25-1
j_call: TRBJ2-5
cdr3_aa: CASSDRGQGGQETQYF
cdr3_nt: TGTGCCAGCAGTGATCGAGGACAGGGGGGGCAAGAGACCCAGTACTTC

d_call: .
cdr3_length: 14
clone_size: .
v_call: TRBV28
j_call: TRBJ1-2
cdr3_aa: CASSLHEGTYGYTF
cdr3_nt: TGTGCCAGCAGTTTACATGAGGGCACTTATGGCTACACCTTC

d_call: .
cdr3_length: 14
clone_size: .
v_call: TRBV28
j_call: TRBJ1-2
cdr3_aa: CATLERRVLDGYTF
cdr3_nt: TGTGCCACCCTCGAACGCAGGGTACTCGATGGCTACACCTTC

d_call: TRBD2
cdr3_length: 16
clone_size: .
v_call: TRBV5-1
j_call: TRBJ2-1
cdr3_aa: CASSPRTSGRGGEQFF
cdr3_nt: TGCGCCAGCAGCCCCCGGACTAGCGGGAGAGGGGGTGAGCAGTTCTTC

d_call: .
cdr3_length: 15
clone_size: .
v_call: TRBV7-9
j_call: TRBJ1-2
cdr3_aa: CASSPIRGSSYGYTF
cdr3_nt: TGTGCCAGCAGCCCAATTCGCGGCTCCAGCTATGGCTACACCTTC

d_call: TRBD2
cdr3_length: 16
clone_size: .
v_call: TRBV5-1
j_call: TRBJ2-3
cdr3_aa: CASSRGLAGGPDTQYF
cdr3_nt: TGCGCCAGCAGCAGGGGACTAGCGGGAGGGCCGGATACGCAGTATTTT